This T cell receptor (beta chain) emerged from a study of blood T cell repertoires in COVID-19. Across the study: The United States, Italy and Spain provided the acute and convalescent COVID-19 samples. T cells, B-cell-depleted T cells, or PBMCs supplied cDNA or gDNA.

Original analysis: Estimation of nucleated cell counts was performed using reference gene primer amplification. TCRdb keeps only in-frame clones here, not all; method: immunoSEQ multiplex PCR. V and J calls and clone size are copied from that table; D and trimming were computed from the DNA. The sample has 250,000 to 300,000 clones; about nine tenths are singletons. Losses at the gene ends were 5 bases for V and 3 bases for J; bases not matched to a gene: 7. CDR3 length equals 15 residues. Germline V gene lookup returns CDR1 SEHNR and CDR2 FQNEAQ (reference sequence). The sequencing sample was made of peripheral blood. The chain carries TRBV7-9 and TRBJ1-2; 9 nucleotides match TRBD1. The sequence was obtained from a man over 45 with acute or convalescent COVID-19. The CDR3 here is CASSPQGALYYGYTF. The CDR3, as DNA: TGTGCCAGCAGCCCACAGGGGGCGCTTTACTATGGCTACACCTTC.